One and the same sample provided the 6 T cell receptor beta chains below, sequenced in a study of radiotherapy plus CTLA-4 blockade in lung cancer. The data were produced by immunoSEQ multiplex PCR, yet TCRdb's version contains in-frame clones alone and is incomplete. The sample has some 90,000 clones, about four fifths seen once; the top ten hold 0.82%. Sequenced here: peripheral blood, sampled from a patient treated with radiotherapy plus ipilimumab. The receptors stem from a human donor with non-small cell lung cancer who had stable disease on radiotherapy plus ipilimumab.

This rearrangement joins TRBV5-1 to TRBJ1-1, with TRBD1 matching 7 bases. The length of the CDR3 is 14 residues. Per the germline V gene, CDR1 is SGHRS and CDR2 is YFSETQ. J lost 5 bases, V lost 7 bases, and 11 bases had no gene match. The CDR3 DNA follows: TGCGCCAGCGGGAGAGGGGGCGCCGAGACTGAAGCTTTCTTT. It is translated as CASGRGGAETEAFF.

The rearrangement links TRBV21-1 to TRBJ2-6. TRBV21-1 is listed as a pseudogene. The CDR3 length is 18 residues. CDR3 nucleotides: TGTGCCAGCAGCAACCCTTGGGACGGTCCTGGTGGGGCCAACGTCCTGACTTTC. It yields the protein CASSNPWDGPGGANVLTF.

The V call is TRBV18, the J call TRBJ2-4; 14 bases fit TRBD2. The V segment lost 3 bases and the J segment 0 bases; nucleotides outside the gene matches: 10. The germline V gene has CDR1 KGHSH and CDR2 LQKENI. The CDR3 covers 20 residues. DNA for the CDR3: TGTGCCAGCTCACCTTTCAGGACTAGCGGGGGGACACTAGCCAAAAACATTCAGTACTTC. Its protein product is CASSPFRTSGGTLAKNIQYF.

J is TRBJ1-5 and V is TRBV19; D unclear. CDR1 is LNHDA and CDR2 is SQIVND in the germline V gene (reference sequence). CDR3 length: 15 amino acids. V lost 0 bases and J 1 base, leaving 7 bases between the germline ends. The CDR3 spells CASSIDRTSNQPQHF. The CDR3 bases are TGTGCCAGTAGTATAGACAGGACCAGCAATCAGCCCCAGCATTTT. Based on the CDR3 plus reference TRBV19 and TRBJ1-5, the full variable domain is DGGITQSPKYLFRKEGQNVTLSCEQNLNHDAMYWYRQDPGQGLRLIYYSQIVNDFQKGDIAEGYSVSREKKESFPLTVTSAQKNPTAFYLCASSIDRTSNQPQHFGDGTRLSIL.

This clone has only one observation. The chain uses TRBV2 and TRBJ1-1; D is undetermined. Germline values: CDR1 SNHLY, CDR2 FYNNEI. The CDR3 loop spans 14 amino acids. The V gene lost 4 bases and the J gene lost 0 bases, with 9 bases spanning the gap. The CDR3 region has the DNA TGTGCCAGCAGTGTTTGGCAGTTGAACACTGAAGCTTTCTTT. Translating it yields CASSVWQLNTEAFF.

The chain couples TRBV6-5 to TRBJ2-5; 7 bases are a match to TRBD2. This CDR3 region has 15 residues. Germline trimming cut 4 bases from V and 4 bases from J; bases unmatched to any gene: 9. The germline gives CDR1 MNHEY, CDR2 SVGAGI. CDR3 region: CASSSSGAGRETQYF. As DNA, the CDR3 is TGTGCCAGCAGTTCCAGCGGGGCCGGGAGAGAGACCCAGTACTTC.